The clone carrying this T cell receptor beta chain appeared a few times. Its specificity is unknown. The data originate from a study of cytomegalovirus exposure and HLA in healthy donors. Study-wide results and limits: Most TCR sequences were rare, but some public TCRs occurred in many donors. Reports credit the classifier with highly specific, highly sensitive diagnosis of cytomegalovirus status.

The J segment lost 7 bases and the V segment lost 4 bases, leaving 8 bases of the junction unmatched. Germline V lookup: CDR1 SGHAT, CDR2 FQDESV (reference sequence). The CDR3 spans 14 residues. 60 Vbeta and 13 Jbeta primers were used in PCR. Clones were sequenced by immunoSEQ multiplex PCR, and TCRdb holds only the in-frame ones, with some missing. Of about 120,000 clones in the sample, less than 65% are singletons; the top ten hold about a tenth. The receptor was derived from a man aged 35 to 55 in good health and CMV-seropositive. This chain uses TRBV11-1 with TRBJ2-3; the match to TRBD2 covers 7 bases. The sequenced material came from PBMCs. Here the CDR3 reads CASSSWTSYNTQYF. Here the CDR3 DNA reads TGTGCCAGCAGCTCATGGACTAGTTATAATACGCAGTATTTT.